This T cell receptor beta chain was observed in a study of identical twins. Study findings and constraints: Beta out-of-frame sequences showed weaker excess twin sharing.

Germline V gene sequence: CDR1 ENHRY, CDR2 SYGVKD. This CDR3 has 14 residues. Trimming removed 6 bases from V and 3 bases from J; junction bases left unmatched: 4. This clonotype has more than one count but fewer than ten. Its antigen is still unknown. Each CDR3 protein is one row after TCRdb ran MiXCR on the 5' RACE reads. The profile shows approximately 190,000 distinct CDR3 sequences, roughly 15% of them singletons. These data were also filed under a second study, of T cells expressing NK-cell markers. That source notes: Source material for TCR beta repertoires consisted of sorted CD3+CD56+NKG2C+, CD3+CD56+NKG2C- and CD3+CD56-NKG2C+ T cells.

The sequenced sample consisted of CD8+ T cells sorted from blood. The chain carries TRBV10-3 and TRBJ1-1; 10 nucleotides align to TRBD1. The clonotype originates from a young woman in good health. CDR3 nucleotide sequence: TGTGCCATCAGGGGACAGGGGTTTTACACTGAAGCTTTCTTT. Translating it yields CAIRGQGFYTEAFF.